This TCR beta chain was recorded in a study of OX40 agonist ivuxolimab in advanced cancers. Study in general: Ivuxolimab, an antibody that agonizes OX40 (CD134), was administered to the patients. Averaging about 60 years in age, with a range of roughly 23 to 85, the cohort was 65% to 85% male. Whole-study findings and limits: Individuals who were partial responders at 0.1-3.0 mg/kg had clonal expansion that ranked among the lowest.

People who had autoimmune disease history or systemic immunosuppression were excluded. The data were produced by immunoSEQ multiplex PCR, yet TCRdb's version contains in-frame clones alone and is incomplete. The profile covers 60,000 to 75,000 clones, with around 90% appearing a single time and about 1.3% taken by the ten largest. With regard to this clone: The antigen remains undetermined.

The sequence was obtained from an adult with an advanced solid tumor such as melanoma, head and neck, liver or kidney cancer. This specimen consisted of CD4+ or CD8+ T cells sorted from blood, obtained in a trial of the OX40 agonist ivuxolimab.

CDR3 DNA: TGTGCCAGCAGCTCCACCCGGGACAGACCCACCGGGGAGCTGTTTTTT. It codes for CASSSTRDRPTGELFF. V is TRBV7-2 and J is TRBJ2-2, with 7 bases fitting TRBD1. V was pared by 4 bases and J by 4 bases, with 9 bases of the junction left unmatched. Per the germline V gene, CDR1 is SGHTA and CDR2 is FQGNSA. CDR3 size: 16 residues.